This T cell receptor beta chain was sequenced for a study of shared clonotypes between healthy human individuals. Sequencing used immunoSEQ multiplex PCR; TCRdb keeps in-frame clones, though not all of them. The sample holds about 1 million clones, roughly 74% seen once. Per the germline V gene, CDR1 is SSHAT and CDR2 is FNYEAQ (reference sequence). Trimming removed 5 bases at V and 2 bases at J, with 12 bases between. CDR3 size: 14 residues. The TCR originated in a man between 18 and 29 years old in good health. Some clones in this sample may be carry-over from other donors' samples. J is TRBJ2-5 and V is TRBV7-7; a weak D match, TRBD2 (6 bases). Sequenced material: memory CD4+ T cells from PBMCs. Subset of the sample: CD45RA-negative fraction. The CDR3 reads CASSEPGTQETQYF. CDR3 DNA: TGTGCCAGCAGCGAACCTGGGACTCAAGAGACCCAGTACTTC.